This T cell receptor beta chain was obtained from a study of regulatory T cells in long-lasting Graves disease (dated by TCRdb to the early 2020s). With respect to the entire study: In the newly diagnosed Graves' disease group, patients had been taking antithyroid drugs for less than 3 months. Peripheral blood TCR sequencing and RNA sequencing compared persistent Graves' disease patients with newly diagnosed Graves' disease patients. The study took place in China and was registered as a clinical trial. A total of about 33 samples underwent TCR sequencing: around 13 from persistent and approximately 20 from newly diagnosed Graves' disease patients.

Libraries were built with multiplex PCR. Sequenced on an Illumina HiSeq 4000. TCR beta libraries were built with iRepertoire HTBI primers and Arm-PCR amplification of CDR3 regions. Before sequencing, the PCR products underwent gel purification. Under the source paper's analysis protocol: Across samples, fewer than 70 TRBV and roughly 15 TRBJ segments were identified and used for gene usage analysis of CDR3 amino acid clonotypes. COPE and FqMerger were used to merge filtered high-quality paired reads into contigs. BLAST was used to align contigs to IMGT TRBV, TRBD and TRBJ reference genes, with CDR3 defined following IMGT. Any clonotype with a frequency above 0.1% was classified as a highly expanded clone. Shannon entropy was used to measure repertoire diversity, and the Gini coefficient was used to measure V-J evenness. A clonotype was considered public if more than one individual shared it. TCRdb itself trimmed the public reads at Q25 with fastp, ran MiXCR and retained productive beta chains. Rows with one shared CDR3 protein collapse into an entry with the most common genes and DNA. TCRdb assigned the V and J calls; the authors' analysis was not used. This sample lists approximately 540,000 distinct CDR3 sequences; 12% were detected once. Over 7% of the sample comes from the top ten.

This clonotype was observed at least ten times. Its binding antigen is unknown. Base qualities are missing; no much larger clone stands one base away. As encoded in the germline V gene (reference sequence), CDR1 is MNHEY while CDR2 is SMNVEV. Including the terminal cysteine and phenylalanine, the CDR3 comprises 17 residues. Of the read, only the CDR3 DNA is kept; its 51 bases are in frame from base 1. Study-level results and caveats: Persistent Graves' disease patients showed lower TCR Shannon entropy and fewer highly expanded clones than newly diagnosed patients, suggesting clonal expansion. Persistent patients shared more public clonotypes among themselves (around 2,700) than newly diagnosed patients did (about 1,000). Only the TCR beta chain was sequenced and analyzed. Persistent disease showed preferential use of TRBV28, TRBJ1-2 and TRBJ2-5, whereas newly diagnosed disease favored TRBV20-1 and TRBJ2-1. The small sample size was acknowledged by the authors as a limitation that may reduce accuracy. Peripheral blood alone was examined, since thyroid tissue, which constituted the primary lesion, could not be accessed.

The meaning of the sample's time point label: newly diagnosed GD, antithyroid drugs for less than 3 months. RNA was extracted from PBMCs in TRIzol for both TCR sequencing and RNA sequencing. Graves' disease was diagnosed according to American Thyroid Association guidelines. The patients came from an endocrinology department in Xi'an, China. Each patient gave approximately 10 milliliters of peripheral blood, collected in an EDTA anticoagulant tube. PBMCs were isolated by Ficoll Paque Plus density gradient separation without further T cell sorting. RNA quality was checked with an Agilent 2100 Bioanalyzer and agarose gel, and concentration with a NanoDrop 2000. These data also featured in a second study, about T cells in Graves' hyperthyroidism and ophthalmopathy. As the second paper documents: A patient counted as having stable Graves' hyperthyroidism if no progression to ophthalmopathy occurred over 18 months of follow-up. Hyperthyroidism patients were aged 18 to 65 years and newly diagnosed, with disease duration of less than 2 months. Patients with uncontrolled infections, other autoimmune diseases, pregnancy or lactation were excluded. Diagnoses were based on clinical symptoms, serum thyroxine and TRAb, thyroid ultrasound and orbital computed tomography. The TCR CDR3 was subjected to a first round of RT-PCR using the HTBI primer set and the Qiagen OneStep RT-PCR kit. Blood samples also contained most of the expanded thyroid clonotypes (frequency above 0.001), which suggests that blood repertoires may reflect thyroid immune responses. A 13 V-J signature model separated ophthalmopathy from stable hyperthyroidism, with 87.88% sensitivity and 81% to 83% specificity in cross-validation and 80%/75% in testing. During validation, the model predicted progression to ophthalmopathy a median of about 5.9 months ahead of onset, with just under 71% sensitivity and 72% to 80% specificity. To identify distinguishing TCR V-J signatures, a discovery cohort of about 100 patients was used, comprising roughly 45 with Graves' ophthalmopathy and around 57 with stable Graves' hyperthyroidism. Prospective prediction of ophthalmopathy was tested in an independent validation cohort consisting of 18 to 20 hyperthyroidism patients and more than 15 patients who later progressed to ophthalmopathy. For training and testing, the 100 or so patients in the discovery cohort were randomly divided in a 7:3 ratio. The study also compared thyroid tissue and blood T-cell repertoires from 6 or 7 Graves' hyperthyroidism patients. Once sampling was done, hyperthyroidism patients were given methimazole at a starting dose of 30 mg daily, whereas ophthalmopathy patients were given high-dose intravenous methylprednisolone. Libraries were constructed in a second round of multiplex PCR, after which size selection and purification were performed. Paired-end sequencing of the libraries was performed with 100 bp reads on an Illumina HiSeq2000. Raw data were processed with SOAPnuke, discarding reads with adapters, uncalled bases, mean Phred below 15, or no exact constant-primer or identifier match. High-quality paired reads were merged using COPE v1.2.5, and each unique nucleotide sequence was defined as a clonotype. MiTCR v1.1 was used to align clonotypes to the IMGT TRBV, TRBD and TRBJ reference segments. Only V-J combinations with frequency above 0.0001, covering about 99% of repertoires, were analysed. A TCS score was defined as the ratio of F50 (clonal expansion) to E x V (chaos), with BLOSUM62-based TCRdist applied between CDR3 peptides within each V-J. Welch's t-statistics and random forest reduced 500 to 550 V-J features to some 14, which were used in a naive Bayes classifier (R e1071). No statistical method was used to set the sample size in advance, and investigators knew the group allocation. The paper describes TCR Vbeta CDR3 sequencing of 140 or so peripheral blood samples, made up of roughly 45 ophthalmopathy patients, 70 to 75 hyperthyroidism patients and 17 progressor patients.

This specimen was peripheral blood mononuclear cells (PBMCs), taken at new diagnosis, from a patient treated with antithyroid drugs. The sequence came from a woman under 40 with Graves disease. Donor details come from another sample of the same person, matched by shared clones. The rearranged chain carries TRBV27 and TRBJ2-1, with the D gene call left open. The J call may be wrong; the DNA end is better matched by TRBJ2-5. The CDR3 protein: CASSSLRYDLGYETQYF. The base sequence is TGTGCCAGCAGTTCCCTAAGATATGATCTGGGCTACGAGACCCAGTACTTC.